What follows are 24 T cell receptor beta chains derived from one specimen sequenced in a study of CD8+CD57+ T cells in acquired aplastic anemia. Genomic DNA provided the template from which TCR beta VDJ and CDR3 profiles were obtained. TCRdb recomputed calls from the reads with MiXCR, one row per CDR3 protein. The data contain some 220,000 distinct CDR3 sequences, almost 35% of them singletons. Material: sorted CD4+, CD8+, or CD8+CD57+ T cells (not recorded which) from PBMCs. The receptor source for this set is a human donor in good health, serving as a control.

V gene TRBV24-1 combines with J gene TRBJ2-5; 10 bases map to TRBD1. The CDR3 spans 15 residues. Germline loops: CDR1 KGHDR, CDR2 SFDVKD. V shed 7 bases and J 3 bases; nucleotides not matched to a gene: 7. Written as DNA, the CDR3 is TGTGCCACCAGCGATGCGGGACAGGGGAAAGAGACCCAGTACTTC. Its translation: CATSDAGQGKETQYF.

This clonotype appeared many times. The DNA of the CDR3 is TGTGCCAGTAGTTTGGCCGAAACGTACGGCTACACCTTC. This gives the protein CASSLAETYGYTF. The chain recombines TRBV19 with TRBJ1-2; the D is unclear. CDR1 LNHDA and CDR2 SQIVND come from the germline V gene (reference sequence). V gave up 5 bases and J gave up 8 bases, with 15 bases separating them. The CDR3 extends over 13 amino acids.

This clonotype has a handful of counts. This chain joins TRBV18 and TRBJ1-2, with TRBD1 matching 8 bases. The V and J ends lost 3 bases and 0 bases, in that order; junction bases with no gene match: 3. CDR1 and CDR2 (germline): KGHSH, LQKENI. The CDR3 has 15 amino acids. As DNA, the CDR3 is TGTGCCAGCTCACCCCGGACAGGGACTAACTATGGCTACACCTTC. It encodes CASSPRTGTNYGYTF.

This clonotype came up many times. The chain couples TRBV29-1 to TRBJ1-1, with no clear D. The CDR3 runs to 13 residues. Trimming left V 4 bases short and J 4 bases short, with 13 bases between. Germline V CDR1 and CDR2: SQVTM, ANQGSEA. CDR3 DNA sequence: TGCAGCGTTGGGAAATCGGCAACCACTGAAGCTTTCTTT. Its protein product is CSVGKSATTEAFF.

This rearrangement joins TRBV3-1 to TRBJ2-7; possibly TRBD1 or TRBD2 for D (6 bases each). This CDR3 contains 16 residues. V shed 1 base and J shed 3 bases, with 16 bases lying between them. Germline V CDR1 and CDR2: LGHDT, YNNKEL (reference sequence). The CDR3 here is CASSQGPGRGGYEQYF. CDR3 DNA: TGTGCCAGCAGCCAAGGGCCTGGCAGGGGAGGCTACGAGCAGTACTTC.

The chain combines TRBV12-3 or TRBV12-4 with TRBJ1-4; 11 nucleotides line up with TRBD1. The CDR3 consists of 15 residues. The trim removed 5 bases at V and 4 bases at J, leaving 3 bases unmatched. CDR3 in amino acids: CASSGQGAYNEKLFF. The CDR3 bases are TGTGCCAGCAGTGGACAGGGGGCCTATAATGAAAAACTGTTTTTT.

V and J are TRBV29-1 and TRBJ1-2, with a tentative D call TRBD1 (5 bases). The germline V and J ends were trimmed by 5 bases and 7 bases, with 20 bases remaining between them. Germline CDR1 SQVTM, CDR2 ANQGSEA. The CDR3 is 14 residues long. The CDR3: CSVRGSGTLSGYTF. DNA of the CDR3: TGCAGCGTTCGCGGATCCGGGACTCTCTCTGGCTACACCTTC.

As for this clonotype: This may arise from a read error, as a much more abundant clone is one base away. This rearrangement joins TRBV10-3 to TRBJ1-6; D gene unclear. The V end lost 10 bases, the J end lost 11 bases, and 21 bases lay between the germline ends. CDR1 and CDR2 (germline): ENHRY, SYGVKD. The CDR3 totals 14 residues. CDR3 nucleotides: TGTGCCACCGCCCTTATAAGCCCGAGCCCACCCCTCCACTTT. This encodes CATALISPSPPLHF.

The CDR3 region has the DNA TGTGCCACCAGTGATTTTGCTAGCGGGGACCAAGAGACCCAGTACTTC. Amino acid sequence: CATSDFASGDQETQYF. The V gene is TRBV24-1, the J gene TRBJ2-5; 9 bases agree with TRBD2. With 1 base clipped from V and 0 bases from J, the junction kept 2 bases outside the gene matches. Germline-derived CDR1 and CDR2 are KGHDR and SFDVKD. The CDR3 runs to 16 residues.

This clonotype was seen ten or more times. The chain carries TRBV20-1 and TRBJ1-2; 7 nucleotides agree with TRBD1. There are 13 residues in the CDR3. Trimming at V came to 3 bases and at J to 5 bases, leaving 6 bases not matched to a gene. Germline CDR1 and CDR2: DFQATT and SNEGSKA (reference sequence). For the CDR3, the DNA is TGCAGTGCTAGTAGGACAGGAGGGTATGGCTACACCTTC. Protein product: CSASRTGGYGYTF.

This clonotype showed up many times. The chain combines TRBV20-1 with TRBJ2-7, with D perhaps matching TRBD1 (5 bases). The CDR3 runs to 11 residues. Trimming stripped 6 bases from V and 5 bases from J, with 11 bases between. Germline V gives CDR1 DFQATT, CDR2 SNEGSKA (reference sequence). The CDR3 is CSARRGHEQYF. CDR3 nucleotide sequence: TGCAGTGCGCGAAGGGGCCACGAGCAGTACTTC.

This clonotype appeared many times. The chain carries TRBV6-1 and TRBJ2-7; D possibly corresponds to TRBD1 (7 bases). This CDR3 has 14 amino acids. Trimming pared 7 bases from V and 7 bases from J, leaving 20 bases between. Per the germline V gene, CDR1 is MNHNS and CDR2 is SASEGT. The CDR3 region is CASKSPGGGQEQYF. CDR3 in DNA: TGTGCCAGCAAAAGTCCAGGGGGAGGCCAGGAGCAGTACTTC.

J is TRBJ2-1 and V is TRBV20-1, with D tentatively TRBD2 (7 bases). There are 12 residues in the CDR3. Per germline, CDR1 DFQATT and CDR2 SNEGSKA (reference sequence). Trimming took 2 bases from V and 6 from J, leaving 8 bases between them. CDR3 sequence: CSARRGGNEQFF. The CDR3 DNA reads as TGCAGTGCTAGAAGGGGGGGCAATGAGCAGTTCTTC.

This clonotype was counted a few times. This chain uses TRBV6-2 or TRBV6-3 with TRBJ2-7; 9 nucleotides match TRBD2. This CDR3 has 16 residues. V dropped 5 bases and J dropped 2; count of bases not matched to a gene: 10. CDR1 and CDR2 (germline): MNHEY, SVGEGT. The CDR3, as DNA: TGTGCCAGCAGTCTAAGACTAGCGGCAGATCCCTACGAGCAGTACTTC. Translating it yields CASSLRLAADPYEQYF.

The chain carries TRBV25-1 and TRBJ2-7; possibly TRBD1 or TRBD2 for D (5 bases each). The V and J ends lost 6 bases and 0 bases respectively, with 12 bases between them. The CDR3 sequence is 14 residues long. Per germline, CDR1 MGHDK and CDR2 SYGVNS. The CDR3 loop is CASSEGTNSYEQYF. The DNA of the CDR3 is TGTGCCAGCAGCGAAGGGACGAACTCCTACGAGCAGTACTTC.

The genes are TRBV20-1 and TRBJ2-5; 7 nucleotides line up with TRBD1. Germline CDR1 DFQATT, CDR2 SNEGSKA (reference sequence). The V gene end was trimmed by 6 bases and the J gene end by 5 bases; junction bases not matched to a gene: 18. The CDR3 runs to 16 residues. The CDR3 DNA reads as TGCAGTGCCAGCAGTCCCTTCGGGCAGGGGGACGAGACCCAGTACTTC. Translation: CSASSPFGQGDETQYF.

This clonotype showed up many times. The chain links TRBV5-1 to TRBJ1-2, with D hard to call. Germline lookup yields CDR1 SGHRS and CDR2 YFSETQ. V shed 0 bases and J shed 2 bases, with 8 bases lying between them. This CDR3 is built from 14 residues. CDR3 region: CASSLEAANYGYTF. Here the CDR3 DNA reads TGCGCCAGCAGCTTGGAGGCGGCAAACTATGGCTACACCTTC.

The chain has TRBV6-1 and TRBJ2-7; D remains ambiguous. V lost 9 bases and J 0 bases, leaving 12 bases between the germline ends. CDR3 length: 13 residues. Germline assignment: CDR1 MNHNS and CDR2 SASEGT. CDR3 loop: CARINPRSYEQYF. The CDR3 bases are TGTGCCAGAATCAACCCGCGCTCCTACGAGCAGTACTTC.

Here the CDR3 DNA reads TGCAGCGTTGCCGATGACACCGGGATTAACACTGAAGCTTTCTTT. This gives the protein CSVADDTGINTEAFF. The chain has TRBV29-1 and TRBJ1-1; D gene unclear. This CDR3 region has 15 residues. CDR1 is SQVTM, CDR2 ANQGSEA, per germline. Trimming shortened V by 4 bases and J by 2 bases, and 17 bases separated the two germline ends.

This clonotype has ten or more counts. The J gene is TRBJ1-5, the V gene TRBV19, with D unresolved. CDR3 length equals 13 residues. The ends were cut back, 4 bases at V and 4 bases at J, with 8 bases in the middle. Germline CDR1 and CDR2: LNHDA and SQIVND (reference sequence). CDR3 nucleotides: TGTGCCAGTAGTAGGACGGCAAATCAGCCCCAGCATTTT. Its protein is CASSRTANQPQHF.

Worth noting for this clonotype: One end of the junction does not line up with germline, which may come from a read error. The chain carries TRBV9 and TRBJ2-7; a possible D gene is TRBD1 (5 bases). The CDR3 is 14 amino acids. Germline CDR1 and CDR2: SGDLS and YYNGEE. CDR3 amino acids: CASSVGPDSYVQRF. For the CDR3, the DNA is TGTGCCAGCAGCGTAGGACCCGACAGTTATGTGCAGCGCTTC.

In regard to this clonotype: One junction end disagrees with the germline gene, perhaps due to a read error. This chain uses TRBV15 with TRBJ2-1; TRBD1 matches 8 bases. There are 11 residues in the CDR3. Germline V gene sequence: CDR1 LNHNV, CDR2 YYDKDF (reference sequence). Here the CDR3 reads CQQDRDNEQFF. The CDR3 DNA follows: TGCCAGCAGGACAGGGACAATGAGCAGTTCTTC. The full variable domain, its missing parts supplied by reference TRBV15 and TRBJ2-1, is DAMVIQNPRYQVTQFGKPVTLSCSQTLNHNVMYWYQQKSSQAPKLLFHYYDKDFNNEADTPDNFQSRRPNTSFCFLDIRSPGLGDTAMYLCQQDRDNEQFFGPGTRLTVL.

The V and J genes are TRBV4-1 and TRBJ1-2, with D possibly being TRBD1 (6 bases). CDR3 length equals 14 residues. Germline V gene lookup returns CDR1 MGHRA and CDR2 YSYEKL. The germline V and J ends were trimmed by 0 bases and 3 bases, with 8 bases remaining between them. CDR3 protein: CASSQDKGDYGYTF. Written as DNA, the CDR3 is TGCGCCAGCAGCCAAGATAAGGGGGACTATGGCTACACCTTC.

This clonotype was recorded at least ten times. V gene TRBV2 combines with J gene TRBJ1-6, with 7 bases identical to TRBD1. The CDR3 is 13 amino acids. Unmatched junction bases numbered 2, after V lost 8 bases and J lost 4 bases. The germline V gene encodes CDR1 SNHLY and CDR2 FYNNEI. This chain's CDR3 is CASRRGYNSPLHF. For the CDR3, the DNA is TGTGCCAGCCGCAGGGGGTATAATTCACCCCTCCACTTT.